The T cell receptor (beta chain) described here comes from a study of shared clonotypes between healthy human individuals. Sequencing was performed with immunoSEQ multiplex PCR; in TCRdb, only in-frame clones are kept and a portion is missing. The profile shows 1,500,000 or so clones, around 97% of them singletons. This CDR3 comprises 11 residues. V lost 3 bases and J lost 6, with 6 bases in between. Germline CDR1 reads MDHEN; CDR2 reads SYDVKM. The receptor comes from a man younger than 40 in good health. The material sequenced was naive CD4+ T cells sorted from blood. Noted subset: CD45RA+ positively selected. The rearrangement links TRBV28 to TRBJ2-7; D gene ambiguous. The CDR3 protein is CASSFASEQYF. DNA for the CDR3: TGTGCCAGCAGTTTCGCCAGCGAGCAGTACTTC.